A single sample is the source of the 6 T cell receptor beta chains below, sequenced in a study of shared clonotypes between healthy human individuals. Some clones are missing from TCRdb's copy, which holds only in-frame ones; the method was immunoSEQ multiplex PCR. This repertoire shows approximately 720,000 clones, about two thirds found once; its top ten account for 1.8%. Sequencing input: memory CD4+ T cells sorted from blood. Subset: CD45RA-negative fraction. All receptors derive from a woman in her twenties or thirties in good health.

At least ten counts were recorded for this clone. As DNA, the CDR3 is TGTGCCAGCAGCCCCCGTCTTGTGCGGAACACTGAAGCTTTCTTT. This gives the protein CASSPRLVRNTEAFF. The rearrangement uses TRBV7-9 and TRBJ1-1; D unresolved. The CDR3 is 15 residues long. V lost 5 bases and J 1 base, leaving 14 bases between the germline ends. The germline CDR1 and CDR2 sequences are SEHNR and FQNEAQ (reference sequence).

This clone was counted a few times. The chain carries TRBV11-1 and TRBJ2-7; TRBD1 matches 7 bases. Germline V gives CDR1 SGHAT, CDR2 FQDESV (reference sequence). The CDR3 contains 14 residues. With V trimmed by 5 bases and J by 3 bases, 7 bases remained unmatched. The CDR3: CASSTGTANYEQYF. Written as DNA, the CDR3 is TGTGCCAGCAGCACCGGGACAGCGAACTACGAGCAGTACTTC. Filled out from reference TRBV11-1 and TRBJ2-7, the complete variable domain reads EAEVAQSPRYKITEKSQAVAFWCDPISGHATLYWYRQILGQGPELLVQFQDESVVDDSQLPKDRFSAERLKGVDSTLKIQPAELGDSAMYLCASSTGTANYEQYFGPGTRLTVT.

This chain uses TRBV10-3 with TRBJ2-7; 7 bases agree with TRBD1. Germline V gives CDR1 ENHRY, CDR2 SYGVKD. The CDR3 totals 15 residues. After removal of 1 base from V and 2 bases from J, the junction contained 5 bases not matched to a gene. CDR3 nucleotides: TGTGCCATCAGTGAGTTTAACAGGGGACCCTACGAGCAGTACTTC. This encodes CAISEFNRGPYEQYF.

This clone was seen a handful of times. V gene TRBV18 combines with J gene TRBJ1-5; D is undetermined. Germline values: CDR1 KGHSH, CDR2 LQKENI. This CDR3 has 14 residues. The V and J ends lost 2 bases and 6 bases respectively, with 11 bases between them. The CDR3 sequence is CASSPSGGSQPQHF. CDR3 in DNA: TGTGCCAGCTCACCATCAGGAGGGAGTCAGCCCCAGCATTTT.

Points on this clone: At one end, the junction sequence differs from germline, possibly due to a read error. V gene TRBV2 combines with J gene TRBJ2-4; D is perhaps TRBD1 or TRBD2 (5 bases each). Germline loops: CDR1 SNHLY, CDR2 FYNNEI. The CDR3 has 11 amino acids. CDR3: CACRVGDIQYF. In DNA form, the CDR3 reads TGTGCCTGCAGGGTGGGGGACATTCAGTACTTC.

The V gene is TRBV21-1, the J gene TRBJ2-3; TRBD2 is the table's D call and was not checked against the DNA. TRBV21-1 has pseudogene status. The CDR3 is 17 amino acids. CDR3 DNA: TGTGCCAGCAGCAAAGTTAGACTAGCGGGAGGCACAGATACGCAGTATTTT. It translates to CASSKVRLAGGTDTQYF.